One T cell receptor beta chain is described in this entry. Each patient's relapse followed autologous stem cell transplantation, and brentuximab vedotin exposure varied. This sample was included in a study of PD-1 blockade in classical Hodgkin lymphoma. The method was immunoSEQ multiplex PCR; TCRdb's version includes in-frame clones alone and lacks a portion of them. The data hold about 46,000 clones, with about three quarters observed a single time. Sequences were derived from peripheral blood mononuclear cells (PBMCs), sampled before the second cycle of nivolumab. The TCR comes from a human donor with classical Hodgkin lymphoma.

The CDR3: CASTSGGRPMNTEAFF. The CDR3 DNA follows: TGCGCCAGCACCTCCGGGGGCAGGCCCATGAACACTGAAGCTTTCTTT. This rearrangement joins TRBV5-1 to TRBJ1-1; a weak D match, TRBD1 (6 bases). There are 16 residues in the CDR3. The germline V and J ends were trimmed by 6 bases and 0 bases, with 18 bases remaining between them. Germline assignment: CDR1 SGHRS and CDR2 YFSETQ.